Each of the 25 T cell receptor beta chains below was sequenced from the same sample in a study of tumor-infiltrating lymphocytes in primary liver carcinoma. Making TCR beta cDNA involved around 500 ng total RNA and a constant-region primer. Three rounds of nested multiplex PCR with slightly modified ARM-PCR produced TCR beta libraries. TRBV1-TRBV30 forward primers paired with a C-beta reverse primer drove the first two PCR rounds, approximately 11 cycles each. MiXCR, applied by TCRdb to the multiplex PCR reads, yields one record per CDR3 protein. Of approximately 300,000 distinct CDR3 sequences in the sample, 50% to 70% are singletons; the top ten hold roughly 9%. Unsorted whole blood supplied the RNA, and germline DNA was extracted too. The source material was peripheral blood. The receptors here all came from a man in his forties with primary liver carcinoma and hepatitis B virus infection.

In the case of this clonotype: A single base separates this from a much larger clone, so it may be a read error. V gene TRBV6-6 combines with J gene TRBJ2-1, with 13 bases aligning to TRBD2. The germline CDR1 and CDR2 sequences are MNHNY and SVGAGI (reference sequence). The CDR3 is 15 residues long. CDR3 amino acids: CVSSSRTSGRGEQFF. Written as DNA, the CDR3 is TGTGTCAGCAGTTCTCGGACTAGCGGGAGAGGTGAGCAGTTCTTC.

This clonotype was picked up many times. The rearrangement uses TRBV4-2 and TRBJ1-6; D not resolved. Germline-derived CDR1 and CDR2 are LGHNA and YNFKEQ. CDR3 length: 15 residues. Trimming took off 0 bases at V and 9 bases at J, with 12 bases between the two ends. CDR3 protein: CASSQDRQFGSPLHF. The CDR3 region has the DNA TGTGCCAGCAGCCAAGACCGTCAGTTCGGTTCACCCCTCCACTTT.

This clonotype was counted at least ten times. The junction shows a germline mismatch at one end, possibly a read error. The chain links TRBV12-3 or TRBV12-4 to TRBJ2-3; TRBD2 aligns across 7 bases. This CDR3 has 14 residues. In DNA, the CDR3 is TGTGCCAGCAGATTAGCGGGCCTCACAGATACGCAGTATTTT. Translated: CASRLAGLTDTQYF.

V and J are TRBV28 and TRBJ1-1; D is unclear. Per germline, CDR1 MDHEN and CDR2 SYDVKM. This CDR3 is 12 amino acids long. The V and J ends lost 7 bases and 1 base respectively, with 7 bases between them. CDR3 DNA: TGTGCCAGCAATTTGGGGAACACTGAAGCTTTCTTT. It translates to CASNLGNTEAFF.

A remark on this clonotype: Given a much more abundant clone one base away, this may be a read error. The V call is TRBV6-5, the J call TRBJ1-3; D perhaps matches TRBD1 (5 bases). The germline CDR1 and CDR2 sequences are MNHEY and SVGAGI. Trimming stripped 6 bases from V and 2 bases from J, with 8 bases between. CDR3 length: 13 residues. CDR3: CASRVQAGNTIYF. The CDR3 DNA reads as TGTGCCAGCAGAGTACAGGCTGGAAACACCATATATTTT.

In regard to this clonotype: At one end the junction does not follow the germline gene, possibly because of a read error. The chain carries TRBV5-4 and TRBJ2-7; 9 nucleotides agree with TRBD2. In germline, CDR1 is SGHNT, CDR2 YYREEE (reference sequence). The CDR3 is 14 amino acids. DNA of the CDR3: TGTGTCAGCAGCTCGCAGCTAGCGGGACACGAGCAGTACTTC. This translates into CVSSSQLAGHEQYF.

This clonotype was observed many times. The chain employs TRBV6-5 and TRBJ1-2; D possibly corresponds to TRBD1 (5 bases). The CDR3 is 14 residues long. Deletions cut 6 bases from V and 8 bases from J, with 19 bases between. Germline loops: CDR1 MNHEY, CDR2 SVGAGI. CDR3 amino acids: CASRPGTAELGYTF. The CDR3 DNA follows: TGTGCCAGCAGACCCGGGACGGCTGAGTTGGGCTACACCTTC.

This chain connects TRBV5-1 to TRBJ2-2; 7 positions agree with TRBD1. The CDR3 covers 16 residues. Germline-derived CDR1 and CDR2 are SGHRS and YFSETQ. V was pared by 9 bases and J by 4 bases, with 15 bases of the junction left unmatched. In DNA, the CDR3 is TGCGCCAATGGGACAGATACGGCCTGGGTCACCGGGGAGCTGTTTTTT. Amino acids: CANGTDTAWVTGELFF.

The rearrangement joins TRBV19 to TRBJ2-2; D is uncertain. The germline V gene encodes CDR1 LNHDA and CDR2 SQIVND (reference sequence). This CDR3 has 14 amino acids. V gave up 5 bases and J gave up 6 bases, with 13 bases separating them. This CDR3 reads CASSELIWAGELFF. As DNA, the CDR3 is TGTGCCAGTAGTGAACTTATATGGGCCGGGGAGCTGTTTTTT. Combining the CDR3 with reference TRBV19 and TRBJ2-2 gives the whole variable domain DGGITQSPKYLFRKEGQNVTLSCEQNLNHDAMYWYRQDPGQGLRLIYYSQIVNDFQKGDIAEGYSVSREKKESFPLTVTSAQKNPTAFYLCASSELIWAGELFFGEGSRLTVL.

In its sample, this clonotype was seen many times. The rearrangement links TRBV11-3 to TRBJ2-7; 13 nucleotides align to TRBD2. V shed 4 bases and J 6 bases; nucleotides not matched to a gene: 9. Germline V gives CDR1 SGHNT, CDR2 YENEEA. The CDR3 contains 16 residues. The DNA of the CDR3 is TGTGCCAGCAGCTCCGGACTAGCGGGAGCATCGGCCGAGCAGTACTTC. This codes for CASSSGLAGASAEQYF.

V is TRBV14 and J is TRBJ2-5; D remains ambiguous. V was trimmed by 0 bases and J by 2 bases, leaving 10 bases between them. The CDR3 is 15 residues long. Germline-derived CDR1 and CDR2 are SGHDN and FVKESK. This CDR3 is CASSQDLGYQETQYF. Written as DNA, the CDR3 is TGTGCCAGCAGCCAAGATCTGGGTTATCAAGAGACCCAGTACTTC.

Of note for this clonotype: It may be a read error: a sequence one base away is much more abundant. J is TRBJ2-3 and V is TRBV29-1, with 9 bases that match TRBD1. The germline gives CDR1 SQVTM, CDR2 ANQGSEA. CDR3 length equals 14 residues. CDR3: CSVDRQGETGTQYF. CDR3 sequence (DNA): TGCAGCGTTGATAGACAGGGGGAGACAGGTACGCAGTATTTT.

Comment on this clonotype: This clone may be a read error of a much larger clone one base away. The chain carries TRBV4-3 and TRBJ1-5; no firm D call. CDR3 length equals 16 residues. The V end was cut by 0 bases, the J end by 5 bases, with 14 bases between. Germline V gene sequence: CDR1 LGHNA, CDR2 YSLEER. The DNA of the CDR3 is TGCGCCAGCAGCCAAGATAGCCAGGTATGGGATCAGCCCCAGCATTTT. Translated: CASSQDSQVWDQPQHF.

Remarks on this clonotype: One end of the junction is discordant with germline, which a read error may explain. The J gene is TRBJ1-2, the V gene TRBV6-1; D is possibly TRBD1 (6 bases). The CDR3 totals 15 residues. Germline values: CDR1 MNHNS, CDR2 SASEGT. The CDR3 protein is CVSNLRDTLNGGYTF. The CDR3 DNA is TGTGTCAGCAACCTCCGGGACACCCTTAATGGGGGGTACACCTTC.

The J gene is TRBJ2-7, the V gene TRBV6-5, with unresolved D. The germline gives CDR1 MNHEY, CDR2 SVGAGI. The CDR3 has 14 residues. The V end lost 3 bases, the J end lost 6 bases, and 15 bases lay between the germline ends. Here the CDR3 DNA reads TGTGCCAGCAGTTATGGGTGGGCCGCCAGCGAGCAGTACTTC. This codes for CASSYGWAASEQYF.

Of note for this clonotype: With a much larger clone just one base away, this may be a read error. The CDR3 protein is CASGYGTGAGTDTQYF. CDR3 coding DNA: TGTGCCAGCGGTTATGGGACGGGAGCGGGCACAGATACGCAGTATTTT. The gene calls are TRBV6-2 or TRBV6-3 and TRBJ2-3; the D gene is possibly TRBD2 (6 bases). This CDR3 is built from 16 residues. Germline lookup yields CDR1 MNHEY and CDR2 SVGEGT.

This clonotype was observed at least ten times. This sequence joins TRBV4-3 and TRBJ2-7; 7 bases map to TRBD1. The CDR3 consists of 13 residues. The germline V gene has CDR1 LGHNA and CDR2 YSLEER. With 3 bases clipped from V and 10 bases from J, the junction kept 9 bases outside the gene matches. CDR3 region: CASSQGTTGDQYF. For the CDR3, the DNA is TGCGCCAGCAGCCAGGGTACAACAGGGGATCAGTACTTC.

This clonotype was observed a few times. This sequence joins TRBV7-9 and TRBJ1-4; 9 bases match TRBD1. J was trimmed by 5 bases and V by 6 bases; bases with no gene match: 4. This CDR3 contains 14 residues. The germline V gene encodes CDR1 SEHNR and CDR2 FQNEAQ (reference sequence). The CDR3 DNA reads TGTGCCAGCAGGGGTGGACAGGGGAATGAAAAACTGTTTTTT. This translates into CASRGGQGNEKLFF. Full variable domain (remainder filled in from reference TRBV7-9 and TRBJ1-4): DTGVSQNPRHKITKRGQNVTFRCDPISEHNRLYWYRQTLGQGPEFLTYFQNEAQLEKSRLLSDRFSAERPKGSFSTLEIQRTEQGDSAMYLCASRGGQGNEKLFFGSGTQLSVL.

CDR3 residues: CASSNGQSNSPLHF. The CDR3 bases are TGTGCCAGCAGTAACGGACAGAGTAATTCACCCCTCCACTTT. This chain uses TRBV2 with TRBJ1-6, with D maybe TRBD1 (6 bases). Between the trimmed V and J ends, which lost 5 bases and 6 bases, there was a span of 11 bases. Germline CDR1 reads SNHLY; CDR2 reads FYNNEI. The CDR3 loop spans 14 amino acids.

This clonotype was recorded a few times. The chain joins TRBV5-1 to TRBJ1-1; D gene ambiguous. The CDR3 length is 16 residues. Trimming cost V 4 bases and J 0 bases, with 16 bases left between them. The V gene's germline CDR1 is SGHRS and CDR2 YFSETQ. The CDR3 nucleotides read TGCGCCAGCAGCCCCAACCCGGGAGGGATGAACACTGAAGCTTTCTTT. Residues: CASSPNPGGMNTEAFF.

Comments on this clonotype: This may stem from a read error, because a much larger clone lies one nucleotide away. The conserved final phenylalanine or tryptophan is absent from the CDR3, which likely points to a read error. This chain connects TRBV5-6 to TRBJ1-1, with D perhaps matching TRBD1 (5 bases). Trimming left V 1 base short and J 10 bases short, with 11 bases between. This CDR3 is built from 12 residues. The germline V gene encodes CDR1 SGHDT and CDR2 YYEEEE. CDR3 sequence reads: CASSLTAGGAFY. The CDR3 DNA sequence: TGTGCCAGCAGCTTGACGGCCGGGGGAGCTTTCTAT.

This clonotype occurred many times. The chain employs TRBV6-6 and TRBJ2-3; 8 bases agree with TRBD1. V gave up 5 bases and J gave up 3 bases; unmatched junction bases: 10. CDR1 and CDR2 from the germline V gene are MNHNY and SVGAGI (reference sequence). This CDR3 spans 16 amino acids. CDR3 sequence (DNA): TGTGCCAGCAGTCCGACAGGGGCGGGAAGGACAGATACGCAGTATTTT. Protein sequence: CASSPTGAGRTDTQYF.

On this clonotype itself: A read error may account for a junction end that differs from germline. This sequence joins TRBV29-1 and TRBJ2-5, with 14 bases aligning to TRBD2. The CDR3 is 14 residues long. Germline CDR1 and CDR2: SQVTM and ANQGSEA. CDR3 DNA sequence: TGCACCTCTTTCGGGACTAGCGGGAGCGAGACCCAATACTTC. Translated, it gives CTSFGTSGSETQYF.

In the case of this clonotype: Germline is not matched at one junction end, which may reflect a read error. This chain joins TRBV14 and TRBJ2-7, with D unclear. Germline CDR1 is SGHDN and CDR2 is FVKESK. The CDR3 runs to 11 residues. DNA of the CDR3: TGTGCCAACAGCAAAATGGGCGAGCAGTACTTC. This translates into CANSKMGEQYF.

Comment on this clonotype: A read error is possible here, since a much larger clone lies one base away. DNA for the CDR3: TGTGCCAACAGCCAAGATTTAGGGCTCTACGAGCAGTACTTC. Encoded protein: CANSQDLGLYEQYF. The rearrangement uses TRBV4-2 and TRBJ2-7; D uncertain. Per the germline V gene, CDR1 is LGHNA and CDR2 is YNFKEQ. This CDR3 spans 14 amino acids.